This TCR beta chain was recorded in a study of OX40 agonist ivuxolimab in advanced cancers. The CDR3 is 15 residues long. Germline assignment: CDR1 SGHRS and CDR2 YFSETQ. The V gene end was trimmed by 5 bases and the J gene end by 3 bases; junction bases not matched to a gene: 10. The assay was immunoSEQ multiplex PCR, and TCRdb's table has in-frame clones only and misses some. This sample has 55,000 to 65,000 clones, with approximately 81% found just once. The gene calls are TRBV5-1 and TRBJ2-7; TRBD1 agrees at 8 bases. The sequencing used CD4+ or CD8+ T cells sorted from blood, collected in a trial of the OX40 agonist ivuxolimab. The clonotype was recovered from an adult with an advanced solid tumor such as melanoma, head and neck, liver or kidney cancer. CDR3 in DNA: TGCGCCAGCAGACAGGGGGGACAGGCCTACTACGAGCAGTACTTC. This translates into CASRQGGQAYYEQYF.